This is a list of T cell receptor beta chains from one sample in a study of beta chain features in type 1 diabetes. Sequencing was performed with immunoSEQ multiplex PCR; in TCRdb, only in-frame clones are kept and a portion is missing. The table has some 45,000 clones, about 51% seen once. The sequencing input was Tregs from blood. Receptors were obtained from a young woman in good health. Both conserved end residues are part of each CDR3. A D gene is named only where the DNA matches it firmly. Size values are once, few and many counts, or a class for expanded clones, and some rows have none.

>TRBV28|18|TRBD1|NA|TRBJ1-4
CASSYPGDRVATNEKLFF
TGTGCCAGCAGTTACCCTGGGGACAGGGTTGCAACTAATGAAAAACTGTTTTTT
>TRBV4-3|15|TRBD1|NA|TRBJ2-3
CASSQVDREVGTQYF
TGCGCCAGCAGCCAAGTGGACAGGGAAGTGGGTACGCAGTATTTT
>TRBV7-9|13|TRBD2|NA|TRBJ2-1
CASGGGGMGEQFF
TGTGCCTCCGGAGGCGGGGGGATGGGTGAGCAGTTCTTC
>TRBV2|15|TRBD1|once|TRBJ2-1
CASRARQGARNEQFF
TGTGCCAGCAGGGCAAGACAGGGGGCGCGGAATGAGCAGTTCTTC
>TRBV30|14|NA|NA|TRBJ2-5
CAWSVSNRQETQYF
TGTGCCTGGAGTGTATCTAACAGACAAGAGACCCAGTACTTC
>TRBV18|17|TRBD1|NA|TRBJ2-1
CASSPTLGQDSYNEQFF
TGTGCCAGCTCACCAACTCTCGGACAGGACTCCTACAATGAGCAGTTCTTC
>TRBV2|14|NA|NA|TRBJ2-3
CASTGSSVTDTQYF
TGTGCCAGCACAGGGTCCTCAGTCACAGATACGCAGTATTTT
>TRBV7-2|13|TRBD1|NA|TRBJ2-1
CASSFDRANEQFF
TGTGCCAGCAGCTTCGACAGGGCCAATGAGCAGTTCTTC
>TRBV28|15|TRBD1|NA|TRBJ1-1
CASKTGQTLNTEAFF
TGTGCCAGCAAAACGGGACAGACCTTGAACACTGAAGCTTTCTTT
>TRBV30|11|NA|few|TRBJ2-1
CAWSVQRTSFF
TGTGCCTGGAGTGTACAAAGGACATCGTTCTTC
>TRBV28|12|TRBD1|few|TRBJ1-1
CASNRGSTEAFF
TGTGCCAGCAACAGGGGTAGCACTGAAGCTTTCTTT
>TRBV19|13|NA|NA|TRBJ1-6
CASASVWNSPLHF
TGTGCCAGTGCCAGCGTCTGGAATTCACCCCTCCACTTT
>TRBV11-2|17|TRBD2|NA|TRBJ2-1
CASSRTGTSGSMNEQFF
TGTGCCAGCAGCCGGACCGGGACTAGCGGGAGTATGAATGAGCAGTTCTTC
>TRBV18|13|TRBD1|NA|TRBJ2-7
CASSPGQGSEQYF
TGTGCCAGCTCACCCGGACAGGGGAGCGAGCAGTACTTC
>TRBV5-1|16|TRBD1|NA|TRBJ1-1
CASSLRQGSTNTEAFF
TGCGCCAGCAGCCTGAGACAGGGCTCAACGAACACTGAAGCTTTCTTT
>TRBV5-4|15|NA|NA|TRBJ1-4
CASSSPIGENEKLFF
TGTGCCAGCAGCTCCCCGATAGGAGAAAATGAAAAACTGTTTTTT
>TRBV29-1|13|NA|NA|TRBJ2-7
CSVEGPGGSEQYF
TGCAGCGTTGAAGGGCCCGGCGGTTCCGAGCAGTACTTC
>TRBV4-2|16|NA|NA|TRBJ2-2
CASSQGAGRNTGELFF
TGTGCCAGCAGCCAAGGGGCAGGGCGTAACACCGGGGAGCTGTTTTTT
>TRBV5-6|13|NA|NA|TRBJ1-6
CASSLDRDSPLHF
TGTGCCAGCAGCTTGGACAGGGATTCACCCCTCCACTTT
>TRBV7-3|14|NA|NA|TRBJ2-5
CASSLLASAETQYF
TGTGCCAGCAGCTTATTGGCTAGCGCAGAGACCCAGTACTTC
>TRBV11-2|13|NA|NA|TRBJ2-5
CASSLGHQETQYF
TGTGCCAGCAGCTTAGGGCACCAAGAGACCCAGTACTTC
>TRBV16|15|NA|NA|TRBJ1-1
CASSQGGGRNTEAFF
TGTGCCAGCAGCCAGGGAGGGGGAAGGAACACTGAAGCTTTCTTT
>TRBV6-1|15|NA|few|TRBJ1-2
CASSQWTETNYGYTF
TGTGCCAGCAGTCAGTGGACAGAGACGAACTATGGCTACACCTTC
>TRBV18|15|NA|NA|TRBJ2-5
CASSASGGGQETQYF
TGTGCCAGCTCAGCCTCGGGGGGCGGACAAGAGACCCAGTACTTC
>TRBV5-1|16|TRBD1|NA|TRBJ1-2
CASSWGDSSSNYGYTF
TGCGCCAGCAGCTGGGGGGACAGCTCCTCTAACTATGGCTACACCTTC
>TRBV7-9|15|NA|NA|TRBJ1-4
CASSGQTATNEKLFF
TGTGCCAGCAGCGGACAAACAGCAACTAATGAAAAACTGTTTTTT
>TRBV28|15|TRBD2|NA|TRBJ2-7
CASSRLTSGGYEQYF
TGTGCCAGCAGTAGACTAACTAGCGGGGGCTACGAGCAGTACTTC
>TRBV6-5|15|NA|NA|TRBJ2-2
CASSYRESISGELFF
TGTGCCAGCAGTTACCGAGAGAGTATCTCCGGGGAGCTGTTTTTT
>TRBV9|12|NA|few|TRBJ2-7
CASSRGFDEQYF
TGTGCCAGCAGCCGAGGGTTTGACGAGCAGTACTTC
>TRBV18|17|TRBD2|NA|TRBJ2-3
CASSSRKLSGRTDTQYF
TGTGCCAGCTCATCTCGGAAGCTTAGCGGGAGAACAGATACGCAGTATTTT
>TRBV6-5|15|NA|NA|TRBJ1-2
CASSRGLGPGYGYTF
TGTGCCAGCAGTAGGGGCCTGGGGCCGGGCTATGGCTACACCTTC
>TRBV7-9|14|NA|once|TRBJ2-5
CASSLVSQPGTQYF
TGTGCCAGCAGCTTAGTTAGTCAGCCGGGGACCCAGTACTTC
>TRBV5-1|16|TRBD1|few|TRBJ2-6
CASSRRQGQGANVLTF
TGCGCCAGCAGCCGTCGACAGGGACAGGGGGCCAACGTCCTGACTTTC
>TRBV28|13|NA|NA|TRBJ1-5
CASNRDRNQPQHF
TGTGCCAGCAACAGGGATCGGAATCAGCCCCAGCATTTT
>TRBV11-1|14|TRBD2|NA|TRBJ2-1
CAIRGLAGEDEQFF
TGTGCCATCCGGGGACTAGCGGGAGAGGATGAGCAGTTCTTC
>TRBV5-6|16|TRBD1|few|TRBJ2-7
CASSPNWDRSTYEQYF
TGTGCCAGCAGCCCCAACTGGGACAGGTCAACCTACGAGCAGTACTTC
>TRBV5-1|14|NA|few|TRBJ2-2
CASSWTANTGELFF
TGCGCCAGCAGCTGGACTGCGAACACCGGGGAGCTGTTTTTT
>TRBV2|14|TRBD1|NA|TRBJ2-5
CASSFRTGGETQYF
TGTGCCAGCAGTTTTCGGACAGGGGGCGAGACCCAGTACTTC
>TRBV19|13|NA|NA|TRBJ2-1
CASSGSSYNEQFF
TGTGCCAGTAGCGGGAGCTCCTACAATGAGCAGTTCTTC
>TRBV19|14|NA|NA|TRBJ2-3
CASSPQVGADTQYF
TGTGCCAGTAGTCCCCAGGTGGGGGCCGATACGCAGTATTTT
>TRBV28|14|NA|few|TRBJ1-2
CASSTPAANYGYTF
TGTGCCAGCAGTACCCCTGCAGCTAACTATGGCTACACCTTC
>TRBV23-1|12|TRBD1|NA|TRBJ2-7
CASSLGQNEQYF
TGCGCCAGCAGTCTGGGACAGAACGAGCAGTACTTC
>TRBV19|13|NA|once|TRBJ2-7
CASRASDGYEQYF
TGTGCCAGTAGAGCAAGCGACGGCTACGAGCAGTACTTC
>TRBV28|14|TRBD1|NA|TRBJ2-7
CAVSIGDRVYEQYF
TGTGCCGTCTCAATAGGCGACAGGGTTTACGAGCAGTACTTC
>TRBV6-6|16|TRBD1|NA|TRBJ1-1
CASSSLQGAFSPEAFF
TGTGCCAGCAGTTCCCTACAGGGGGCGTTTAGCCCTGAAGCTTTCTTT
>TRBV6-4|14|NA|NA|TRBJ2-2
CASSPGSGTGELFF
TGTGCCAGCAGCCCGGGGTCTGGCACCGGGGAGCTGTTTTTT
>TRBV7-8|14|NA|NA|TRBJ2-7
CASSLGARFYEQYF
TGTGCCAGCAGCTTAGGGGCTCGTTTCTACGAGCAGTACTTC
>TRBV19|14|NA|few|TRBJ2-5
CASSMARWEETQYF
TGTGCCAGTAGTATGGCCAGGTGGGAGGAGACCCAGTACTTC
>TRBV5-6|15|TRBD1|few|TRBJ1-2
CASSLATGVGYGYTF
TGTGCCAGCAGCTTGGCGACAGGGGTTGGATATGGCTACACCTTC
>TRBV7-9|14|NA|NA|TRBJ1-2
CASSPRATNYGYTF
TGTGCCAGCAGCCCCAGGGCGACAAACTATGGCTACACCTTC
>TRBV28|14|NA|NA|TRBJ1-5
CASSWGGGFQPQHF
TGTGCCAGCAGTTGGGGGGGAGGATTTCAGCCCCAGCATTTT
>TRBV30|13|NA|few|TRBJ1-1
CAWKVVRNTEAFF
TGTGCCTGGAAAGTTGTCAGGAACACTGAAGCTTTCTTT
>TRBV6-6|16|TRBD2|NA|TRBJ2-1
CASSKSGRADYNEQFF
TGTGCCAGCAGTAAAAGCGGGAGGGCCGACTACAATGAGCAGTTCTTC
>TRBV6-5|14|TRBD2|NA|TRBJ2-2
CASKRGGGTGELFF
TGTGCCAGTAAACGGGGGGGCGGCACCGGGGAGCTGTTTTTT
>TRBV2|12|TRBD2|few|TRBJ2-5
CASRGLQETQYF
TGTGCCAGCAGGGGACTACAAGAGACCCAGTACTTC
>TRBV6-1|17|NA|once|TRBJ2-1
CASSDKSYRVGDNEQFF
TGTGCCAGCAGTGACAAGAGCTACAGGGTAGGGGACAATGAGCAGTTCTTC
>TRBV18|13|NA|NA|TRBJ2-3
CASSPYQADTQYF
TGTGCCAGCTCACCATACCAGGCAGATACGCAGTATTTT
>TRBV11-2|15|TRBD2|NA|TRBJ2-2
CASSRSGRVVGELFF
TGTGCCAGCAGCAGAAGCGGGAGGGTAGTCGGGGAGCTGTTTTTT
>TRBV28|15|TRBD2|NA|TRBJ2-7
CASTRGGARYEEQYF
TGTGCCAGCACCCGGGGGGGGGCAAGGTACGAGGAGCAGTACTTC